The 13 T cell receptor beta chains presented below share a single source sample, sequenced in a study of cytomegalovirus exposure and HLA in healthy donors. This table comes from immunoSEQ multiplex PCR, and its TCRdb copy is limited to in-frame clones, with some not included. The sample lists about 160,000 clones, roughly 96% seen once, with around 0.9% in the top ten. The sequenced sample was PBMCs. Every receptor here comes from a woman aged 18 to 35 in good health and CMV-seronegative.

The V gene is TRBV5-6, the J gene TRBJ2-3; 8 bases map to TRBD2. CDR3 length equals 15 residues. The V and J ends lost 5 bases and 1 base, in that order; junction bases with no gene match: 6. Germline CDR1 and CDR2: SGHDT and YYEEEE. The chain's CDR3 is CASRARGGGTDTQYF. The CDR3 nucleotides are TGTGCCAGCAGAGCACGGGGGGGAGGCACAGATACGCAGTATTTT.

V gene TRBV7-8 combines with J gene TRBJ2-7; TRBD2 agrees at 9 bases. Losses at the gene ends were 5 bases for V and 6 bases for J; bases not matched to a gene: 20. The germline V gene encodes CDR1 SGHVS and CDR2 FQNEAQ. This CDR3 has 18 residues. The CDR3 protein is CASSLGLALLTGRVEQYF. CDR3 sequence (DNA): TGTGCCAGCAGCCTGGGACTAGCCCTACTCACTGGCCGGGTCGAGCAGTACTTC.

J is TRBJ1-5 and V is TRBV6-5; tentatively, D is TRBD1 (6 bases). The CDR3 loop spans 13 amino acids. Germline lookup yields CDR1 MNHEY and CDR2 SVGAGI. Between the trimmed V and J ends, which lost 6 bases and 2 bases, there was a span of 8 bases. CDR3 sequence reads: CASRGHRNQPQHF. In nucleotides, the CDR3 is TGTGCCAGCAGGGGACACCGCAATCAGCCCCAGCATTTT.

This sequence joins TRBV5-1 and TRBJ1-1; 10 positions match TRBD1. The CDR3 is made up of 14 amino acids. The J segment lost 4 bases and the V segment lost 5 bases, leaving 5 bases of the junction unmatched. Germline loops: CDR1 SGHRS, CDR2 YFSETQ. CDR3 region: CASRRQGAVTEAFF. The CDR3 nucleotides read TGCGCCAGCAGGAGACAGGGGGCCGTCACTGAAGCTTTCTTT.

Concerning this clone: At one boundary the junction diverges from the germline segment, which might be a read error. The chain uses TRBV27 and TRBJ1-4; TRBD1 aligns across 7 bases. The CDR3 is made up of 15 amino acids. CDR1 is MNHEY, CDR2 SMNVEV, per germline (reference sequence). CDR3 amino acids: CASTLRAGGREKLFF. The CDR3 nucleotides read TGTGCCAGCACTTTACGGGCAGGGGGAAGGGAAAAACTGTTTTTT.

A single count supports this clone. The V call is TRBV7-8, the J call TRBJ1-4; possibly TRBD1 for D (6 bases). In germline, CDR1 is SGHVS, CDR2 FQNEAQ. V dropped 2 bases and J dropped 10 bases, with 17 bases sitting between them. CDR3 length equals 15 residues. CDR3 DNA sequence: TGTGCCAGCAGCTTACCCATCTACAGGGAGCCAAAACTGTTTTTT. Translation: CASSLPIYREPKLFF.

V usage is TRBV4-3 and J usage is TRBJ2-2; 7 bases line up with TRBD2. Germline CDR1 LGHNA, CDR2 YSLEER. This CDR3 spans 19 amino acids. Losses at the gene ends were 0 bases for V and 0 bases for J; bases not matched to a gene: 10. DNA of the CDR3: TGCGCCAGCAGCCAAGATCGGCGGGGGAAGAAGGCGAACACCGGGGAGCTGTTTTTT. Translating it yields CASSQDRRGKKANTGELFF.

V gene TRBV27 combines with J gene TRBJ2-3; TRBD1 aligns across 9 bases. CDR3 size: 15 residues. Per germline, CDR1 MNHEY and CDR2 SMNVEV (reference sequence). Trimming removed 4 bases from V and 2 bases from J; junction bases left unmatched: 4. This CDR3 is CASSSRTGVTDTQYF. The CDR3, as DNA: TGTGCCAGCAGTTCCAGGACAGGGGTCACAGATACGCAGTATTTT.

This clone was seen just once. The V gene is TRBV6-5, the J gene TRBJ1-3; no clear D gene. The V gene lost 2 bases and the J gene lost 1 base, with 9 bases spanning the gap. This CDR3 contains 15 residues. Germline loops: CDR1 MNHEY, CDR2 SVGAGI. In nucleotides, the CDR3 is TGTGCCAGCAGTTACCTGGCCCAGTCTGGAAACACCATATATTTT. As protein: CASSYLAQSGNTIYF.

CDR3 protein: CASSGWGTETYEQYF. The CDR3 bases are TGTGCCAGCAGCGGATGGGGGACAGAGACCTACGAGCAGTACTTC. The rearrangement links TRBV7-9 to TRBJ2-7, with 7 bases identical to TRBD1. The germline V gene has CDR1 SEHNR and CDR2 FQNEAQ (reference sequence). With 5 bases clipped from V and 2 bases from J, the junction kept 9 bases outside the gene matches. This CDR3 has 15 amino acids.

The J gene is TRBJ2-5, the V gene TRBV5-1; a weak D match, TRBD1 (6 bases). CDR1 SGHRS and CDR2 YFSETQ come from the germline V gene. The V gene lost 0 bases and the J gene lost 0 bases, with 12 bases spanning the gap. The CDR3 sequence is 16 residues long. CDR3 sequence reads: CASSLETGGYQETQYF. CDR3 in DNA: TGCGCCAGCAGCTTGGAGACAGGAGGATACCAAGAGACCCAGTACTTC.

The V gene is TRBV7-2, the J gene TRBJ2-3; 15 positions agree with TRBD2. Germline trimming cut 4 bases from V and 3 bases from J; bases unmatched to any gene: 5. The CDR3 length is 17 residues. Germline V gives CDR1 SGHTA, CDR2 FQGNSA. CDR3: CASSWTSGGVGTDTQYF. CDR3 in DNA: TGTGCCAGCAGCTGGACTAGCGGGGGGGTGGGTACAGATACGCAGTATTTT.

The V gene is TRBV7-2, the J gene TRBJ1-1; D unresolved. This CDR3 is built from 14 residues. The V gene lost 1 base and the J gene lost 0 bases, with 6 bases spanning the gap. CDR1 and CDR2 from the germline V gene are SGHTA and FQGNSA. CDR3 sequence: CASSLEQLNTEAFF. CDR3 DNA: TGTGCCAGCAGCTTAGAACAATTGAACACTGAAGCTTTCTTT. Combining the CDR3 with reference TRBV7-2 and TRBJ1-1 gives the whole variable domain GAGVSQSPSNKVTEKGKDVELRCDPISGHTALYWYRQSLGQGLEFLIYFQGNSAPDKSGLPSDRFSAERTGGSVSTLTIQRTQQEDSAVYLCASSLEQLNTEAFFGQGTRLTVV.